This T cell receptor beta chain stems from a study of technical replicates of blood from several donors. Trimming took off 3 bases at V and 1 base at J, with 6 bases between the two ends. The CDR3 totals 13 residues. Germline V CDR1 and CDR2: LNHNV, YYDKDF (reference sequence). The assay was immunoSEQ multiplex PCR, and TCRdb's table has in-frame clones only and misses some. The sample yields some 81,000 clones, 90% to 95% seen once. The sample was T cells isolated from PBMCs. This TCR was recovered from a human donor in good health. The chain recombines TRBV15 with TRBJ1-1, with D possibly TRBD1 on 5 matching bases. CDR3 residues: CATSRQGNTEAFF. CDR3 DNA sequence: TGTGCCACCAGCAGGCAGGGGAACACTGAAGCTTTCTTT.